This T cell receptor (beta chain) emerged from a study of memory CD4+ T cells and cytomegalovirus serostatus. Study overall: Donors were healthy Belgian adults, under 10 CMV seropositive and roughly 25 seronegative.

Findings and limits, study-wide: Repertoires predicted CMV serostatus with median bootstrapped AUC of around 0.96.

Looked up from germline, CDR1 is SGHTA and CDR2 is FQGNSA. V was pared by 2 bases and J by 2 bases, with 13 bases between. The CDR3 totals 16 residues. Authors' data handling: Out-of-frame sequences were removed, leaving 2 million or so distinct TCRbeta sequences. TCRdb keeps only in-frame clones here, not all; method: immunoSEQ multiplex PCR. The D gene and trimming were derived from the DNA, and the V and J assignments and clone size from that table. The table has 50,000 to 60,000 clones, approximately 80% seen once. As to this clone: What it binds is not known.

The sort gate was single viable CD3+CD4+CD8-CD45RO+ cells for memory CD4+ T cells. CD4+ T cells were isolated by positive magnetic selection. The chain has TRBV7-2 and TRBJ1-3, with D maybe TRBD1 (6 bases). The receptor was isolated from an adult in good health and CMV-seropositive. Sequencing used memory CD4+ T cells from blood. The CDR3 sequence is CASSLHSAGAGNTIYF. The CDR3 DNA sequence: TGTGCCAGCAGCTTACATTCTGCAGGGGCTGGAAACACCATATATTTT.